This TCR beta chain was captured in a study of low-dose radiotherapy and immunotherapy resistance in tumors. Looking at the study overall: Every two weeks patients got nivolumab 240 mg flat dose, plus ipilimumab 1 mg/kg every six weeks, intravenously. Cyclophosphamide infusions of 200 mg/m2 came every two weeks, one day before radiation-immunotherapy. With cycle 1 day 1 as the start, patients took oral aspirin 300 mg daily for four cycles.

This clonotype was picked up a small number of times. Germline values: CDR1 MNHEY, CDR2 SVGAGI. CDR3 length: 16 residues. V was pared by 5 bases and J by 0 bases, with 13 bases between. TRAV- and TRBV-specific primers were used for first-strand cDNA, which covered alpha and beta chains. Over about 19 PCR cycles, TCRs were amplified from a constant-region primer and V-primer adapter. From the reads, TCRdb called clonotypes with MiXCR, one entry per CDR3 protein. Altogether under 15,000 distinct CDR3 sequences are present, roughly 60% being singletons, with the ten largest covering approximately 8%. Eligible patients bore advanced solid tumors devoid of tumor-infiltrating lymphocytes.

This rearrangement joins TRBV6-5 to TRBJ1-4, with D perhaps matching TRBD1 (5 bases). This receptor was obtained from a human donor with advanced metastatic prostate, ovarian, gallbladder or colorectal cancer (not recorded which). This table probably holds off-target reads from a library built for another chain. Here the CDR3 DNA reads TGTGCCAGCAGTAGGGGAGGGGTGACAACTAATGAAAAACTGTTTTTT. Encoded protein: CASSRGGVTTNEKLFF.